This TCR beta chain was identified in a study of identical twins. MiXCR, run by TCRdb on the 5' RACE reads, gives a single entry per CDR3 protein. The table has a few hundred thousand distinct CDR3 sequences, roughly a tenth seen once. Sequencing input: memory T cells sorted from blood. The TCR originated in a man aged 50 to 59 in good health.

In DNA, the CDR3 is TGTGCCAGCAGAGCCGGGGCTGGGGCCAACGTCCTGACTTTC. As protein: CASRAGAGANVLTF. This chain joins TRBV6-1 and TRBJ2-6; TRBD2 might be the D (5 bases). Germline values: CDR1 MNHNS, CDR2 SASEGT. CDR3 length equals 14 residues. With 6 bases removed from V and 2 bases from J, the gap between germline ends came to 8 bases.